Following are 6 T cell receptor beta chains from one sample sequenced in a study of T-cell reconstitution after alpha-beta-depleted transplantation in children. Using unique molecular identifiers, the investigators prepared the TCRbeta library. TCRdb re-analysed the PCR reads in MiXCR, keeping a single row per CDR3 protein. The table lists some 350,000 distinct CDR3 sequences, 16% of them singletons, with roughly 40% in the top ten. The sample consisted of PBMCs, mostly from graft donor cells, taken 360 days after TCRalphabeta/CD19-depleted stem cell transplant. Receptors originate from a male patient between 2 and 15 years old who had a stem cell transplant for acute lymphoblastic leukemia, so the T cells may come from the graft donor.

CDR3 amino acids: CSATEASYEQYF. CDR3 nucleotide sequence: TGCAGTGCTACGGAGGCCTCCTACGAGCAGTACTTC. The V call is TRBV20-1, the J call TRBJ2-7; D is possibly TRBD2 (5 bases). Trimming shortened V by 4 bases and J by 0 bases, and 7 bases separated the two germline ends. Germline CDR1 and CDR2: DFQATT and SNEGSKA (reference sequence). The CDR3 length is 12 residues.

This clonotype has more than one count but fewer than ten. The V and J genes are TRBV5-1 and TRBJ2-7; possibly TRBD1 for D (5 bases). The CDR3 has 19 residues. Trimming removed 2 bases from V and 4 bases from J, with 28 bases in between. Germline CDR1 reads SGHRS; CDR2 reads YFSETQ. CDR3 in DNA: TGCGCCAGCAGCTTCCGGACCAATCCAGGGCCCCAGTTTGCTTACGAGCAGTACTTC. Translated: CASSFRTNPGPQFAYEQYF.

This clonotype was detected ten times or more. The chain joins TRBV13 to TRBJ2-7; 7 nucleotides match TRBD2. V dropped 4 bases and J dropped 3; count of bases not matched to a gene: 9. There are 15 residues in the CDR3. The V gene's germline CDR1 is PRHDT and CDR2 FYEKMQ (reference sequence). CDR3 bases: TGTGCCAGCAGCTCCTACACGGCGGGGGTCTACGAGCAGTACTTC. Amino acids: CASSSYTAGVYEQYF.

This clonotype was detected a few times. V is TRBV7-2 and J is TRBJ1-6; D remains ambiguous. V was cut by 0 bases and J by 9 bases, with 6 bases left in between. The CDR3 is 13 residues long. Germline V gene data show CDR1 as SGHTA and CDR2 as FQGNSA. CDR3 in DNA: TGTGCCAGCAGCTTAGCGTCTCCTTCACCCCTCCACTTT. Protein: CASSLASPSPLHF.

In its sample, this clonotype was seen many times. The chain joins TRBV20-1 to TRBJ2-3; D perhaps matches TRBD1 (5 bases). The CDR3 contains 15 residues. Deletions cut 3 bases from V and 0 bases from J, with 13 bases between. In germline, CDR1 is DFQATT, CDR2 SNEGSKA (reference sequence). CDR3 DNA: TGCAGTGCTAGTCCCTCAGGGTGGAGCACAGATACGCAGTATTTT. Residues: CSASPSGWSTDTQYF.

The gene calls are TRBV6-2 or TRBV6-3 and TRBJ2-7; D is perhaps TRBD1 (5 bases). Per the germline V gene, CDR1 is MNHEY and CDR2 is SVGEGT. Trimming removed 6 bases at V and 4 bases at J, with 13 bases between. This CDR3 region has 13 residues. In nucleotides, the CDR3 is TGTGCCAGCAGGCCCGGACACTATTACGAGCAGTACTTC. Amino acids: CASRPGHYYEQYF.